This T cell receptor (beta chain) was sequenced for a study of T cell repertoires in cytomegalovirus infection. Study information: Public TCR beta signatures provided an indication of both CMV infection and a matching HLA type. Study findings and constraints: Accumulated public TCR beta family frequency recognized individuals carrying CMV together with the relevant HLA. HLA-C-restricted CMV clonotypes gave the most frequent clonotype in two of eight donors.

Using its own MiXCR run on the reads, TCRdb lists one record per CDR3 protein. The profile covers approximately 750,000 distinct CDR3 sequences, with approximately 34% appearing a single time and 2.8% taken by the ten largest. This clonotype was observed many times. Its antigen is still unknown. The CDR3 contains 13 residues. Germline-derived CDR1 and CDR2 are MNHNY and SVGAGI (reference sequence). The V and J ends lost 5 bases and 2 bases respectively, with 9 bases between them. The receptor was derived from a human donor in good health (CMV status not recorded). Some clones in this sample may be carry-over from other donors' samples. Specimen: PBMCs. V usage is TRBV6-6 and J usage is TRBJ2-5; unclear D gene. CDR3 DNA: TGTGCCAGCAGTCCTTGGGGACAAGAGACCCAGTACTTC. Its protein product is CASSPWGQETQYF.